This note documents a single T cell receptor (beta chain) sequence. This specimen belongs to a study of technical replicates of blood from a few donors. Germline loops: CDR1 MNHNS, CDR2 SASEGT. V lost 6 bases and J 2 bases, leaving 8 bases between the germline ends. The CDR3 is 13 residues long. Some clones are missing from TCRdb's copy, which holds only in-frame ones; the method was immunoSEQ multiplex PCR. The table shows roughly 90,000 clones, with around 93% occurring only once. Sequenced sample: T cells isolated from PBMCs. The chain joins TRBV6-1 to TRBJ1-5; D is uncertain. The receptor was isolated from a human donor in good health. The CDR3, as DNA: TGTGCCAGCAGACATGTCGGCAATCAGCCCCAGCATTTT. Protein: CASRHVGNQPQHF.